The rows below give T cell receptor beta chains drawn from one sample of a study of T-cell memory formation after mild COVID-19. Via MiXCR, TCRdb re-called the 5' RACE reads, giving one row per CDR3 protein. This sample has about 470,000 distinct CDR3 sequences, with about 20% found just once. Sequencing input: PBMCs or a T cell subset sorted from them (not recorded which). These receptors all come from an adult woman who had mild COVID-19 (a few samples of this study predate the infection). Cell type and time point are not known. The CDR3 runs from the conserved cysteine through the conserved F or W.

v_call,j_call,cdr3_aa
TRBV12-3/TRBV12-4,TRBJ1-1,CASTSRSEASPGAFF
TRBV7-9,TRBJ2-3,CASGTSYTDTQYF
TRBV7-2,TRBJ2-1,CASSLADRYEQFF
TRBV19,TRBJ1-2,CASIGGPRYGYTF
TRBV7-3,TRBJ2-2,CASSLNSGGLNTGELFF
TRBV7-9,TRBJ2-5,CASSASQGLQETQYF
TRBV6-2/TRBV6-3,TRBJ2-3,CASSYLGDTQYF
TRBV12-3/TRBV12-4,TRBJ1-2,CASREYGYTF
TRBV25-1,TRBJ2-1,CASSEYKRYYNEQFF
TRBV9,TRBJ1-1,CASSAGDWDTEAFF
TRBV7-8,TRBJ2-5,CASSLEASAQTQYF
TRBV7-9,TRBJ2-3,CASSQPRTSVSTDTQYF
TRBV24-1,TRBJ1-4,CATSDNRGGAVFF
TRBV2,TRBJ1-1,CASSAQGLNTEAFF
TRBV5-5,TRBJ1-2,CASSPITGTGLYGYTF
TRBV27,TRBJ1-1,CASSSNTGGWHTEAFF
TRBV7-9,TRBJ2-7,CASSHRAGIYEQYF
TRBV6-5,TRBJ1-5,CASSSTDRGNQPQHF
TRBV27,TRBJ2-1,CASSSIAGGPHNEQFF
TRBV18,TRBJ1-4,CASSPRARNEKLFF
TRBV15,TRBJ2-5,CATSRGDRDRETQYF
TRBV7-9,TRBJ2-5,CASSRPTSGETQYF
TRBV19,TRBJ2-1,CASKIAGTSSYNEQFF
TRBV10-3,TRBJ2-7,CAISGGDSSNYEQYF
TRBV7-9,TRBJ2-1,CASSPPGTSGFTYNEQFF
TRBV19,TRBJ2-4,CASSRGTTVLAKNIQYF
TRBV30,TRBJ1-5,CAWSQSGQPQHF
TRBV19,TRBJ1-1,CASSQQGSITEAFF
TRBV29-1,TRBJ2-7,CSATTGVGYEQYF
TRBV6-6,TRBJ1-2,CASSLAGAWRDYGYTF
TRBV7-9,TRBJ2-7,CASSLSSGGLASYEQYF
TRBV18,TRBJ2-3,CASSPAANTDTQYF
TRBV5-4,TRBJ2-5,CASSLEQWAETQYF
TRBV9,TRBJ1-2,CASSTVWRLGYTF
TRBV3-1,TRBJ2-1,CASSQDLPGGVYNEQFF
TRBV10-3,TRBJ2-7,CAWGPGEQYF
TRBV6-2/TRBV6-3,TRBJ1-1,CASSFLQRNTEAFF
TRBV5-4,TRBJ1-6,CASSLSPGREGSPLHF
TRBV7-9,TRBJ2-3,CASSLGWGSDTQYF
TRBV3-1,TRBJ1-1,CASSRTGTANTEAFF
TRBV29-1,TRBJ2-5,CSVERGGRETQYF
TRBV4-2,TRBJ1-4,CASSQGQPTNEKLFF
TRBV7-2,TRBJ2-1,CASSPPGAGHEQFF
TRBV15,TRBJ2-5,CATSRQGEKTQYF
TRBV6-5,TRBJ2-3,CASSYSGGSDTQYF
TRBV6-5,TRBJ2-2,CASSLGQGIAGELFF
TRBV30,TRBJ1-2,CAWSEVSDYGYTF
TRBV4-3,TRBJ2-7,CASSQDPSAEGSYEQYF
TRBV3-1,TRBJ2-3,CASSRGVGGFTDTQYF
TRBV6-1,TRBJ2-1,CATETGTGLYEQFF
TRBV5-4,TRBJ2-5,CASSSGTSEGTQYF
TRBV6-2/TRBV6-3,TRBJ2-1,CASSHPPGQTYNEQFF